The T cell receptor beta chain under discussion was sequenced for a study of T-cell reconstitution after alpha-beta-depleted transplantation in children. The study's findings and limits: About two months after transplant, alpha-beta T cells reportedly came from several hundred expanded graft clones. Some patients owed their high day-60 TCRbeta diversity to surviving recipient T cells and thymic progenitors.

The CDR3 is made up of 14 amino acids. The germline V and J ends were trimmed by 3 bases and 1 base, with 9 bases remaining between them. Preparation of the TCRbeta library used unique molecular identifiers. In TCRdb, the PCR reads were re-called with MiXCR into one record per CDR3 protein. Seen here are roughly 670,000 distinct CDR3 sequences, roughly 13% observed once, and the top ten hold approximately 0.8%. About this clonotype itself: Its target is unknown.

This sequence originates from a girl aged 2-9 years with congenital amegakaryocytic thrombocytopenia, due to receive a stem cell transplant. The sample here was PBMCs, taken before TCRalphabeta/CD19-depleted stem cell transplant. The genes are TRBV12-3 or TRBV12-4 and TRBJ2-5; D ambiguous. The chain's CDR3 is CASSLVRPQETQYF. CDR3 DNA: TGTGCCAGCAGTTTGGTCAGACCCCAAGAGACCCAGTACTTC.